These 32 T cell receptor beta chains were sequenced from one sample in a study of CD8 T cells in ankylosing spondylitis. A single record per CDR3 protein comes from TCRdb applying MiXCR to the 5' RACE reads. The table shows approximately 220,000 distinct CDR3 sequences, with about 10% occurring only once. The sequenced sample consisted of blood, either unsorted or a sorted T cell fraction (not recorded which). The receptors here all came from a male donor with ankylosing spondylitis or in good health (not recorded which).

This clonotype was observed at least ten times. The chain uses TRBV29-1 and TRBJ1-2; 7 bases fit TRBD1. Trimming removed 7 bases from V and 4 bases from J; junction bases left unmatched: 6. Germline CDR1 SQVTM, CDR2 ANQGSEA. The CDR3 consists of 12 residues. This CDR3 reads CSGDRDAYGYTF. The CDR3 coding sequence is TGCAGCGGTGACAGGGATGCCTATGGCTACACCTTC.

This clonotype showed up many times. The V call is TRBV5-1, the J call TRBJ1-5; unclear D gene. CDR1 SGHRS and CDR2 YFSETQ come from the germline V gene. The CDR3 sequence is 14 residues long. V was trimmed by 0 bases and J by 3 bases, leaving 7 bases between them. CDR3 in amino acids: CASSLAGNNQPQHF. In DNA form, the CDR3 reads TGCGCCAGCAGCTTGGCCGGGAACAATCAGCCCCAGCATTTT.

Of note for this clonotype: No conserved phenylalanine or tryptophan ends this CDR3, so it is likely a read error. J is TRBJ2-7 and V is TRBV5-6; possible D gene TRBD2, 6 bases. The CDR3 runs 14 residues. Deletions cut 0 bases from V and 7 bases from J, with 14 bases between. CDR1 is SGHDT and CDR2 is YYEEEE in the germline V gene. This CDR3 is CASSLGLEAGEQYS. Here the CDR3 DNA reads TGTGCCAGCAGCTTGGGATTGGAGGCGGGAGAGCAGTACTCC.

V is TRBV3-1 and J is TRBJ1-2, with D perhaps matching TRBD1 (5 bases). V lost 4 bases and J lost 0, with 18 bases in between. The CDR3 extends over 17 amino acids. CDR1 is LGHDT and CDR2 is YNNKEL in the germline V gene (reference sequence). Here the CDR3 reads CASSRGLGDGANYGYTF. The CDR3 nucleotides are TGTGCCAGCAGCCGGGGACTCGGCGATGGGGCTAACTATGGCTACACCTTC. The entire variable domain, with the rest obtained from reference TRBV3-1 and TRBJ1-2, is as follows: DTAVSQTPKYLVTQMGNDKSIKCEQNLGHDTMYWYKQDSKKFLKIMFSYNNKELIINETVPNRFSPKSPDKAHLNLHINSLELGDSAVYFCASSRGLGDGANYGYTFGSGTRLTVV.

The table lists this clonotype with many counts. CDR3 region: CSARPSVRPMGTEAFF. CDR3 in DNA: TGCAGTGCTAGACCCTCCGTGCGCCCAATGGGAACTGAAGCTTTCTTT. The chain uses TRBV20-1 and TRBJ1-1; no clear D gene. The CDR3 is 16 residues long. Trimming removed 2 bases at V and 5 bases at J, with 21 bases between. Germline loops: CDR1 DFQATT, CDR2 SNEGSKA (reference sequence).

This clonotype has at least ten counts. The V and J genes are TRBV30 and TRBJ2-2, with D maybe TRBD2 (6 bases). The CDR3 spans 15 residues. CDR1 is GTSNPN, CDR2 SVGIG, per germline (reference sequence). The V end was cut by 4 bases, the J end by 4 bases, with 16 bases between. CDR3 sequence: CAWISTTRGTGELFF. The CDR3 region has the DNA TGTGCCTGGATTTCAACGACGCGGGGCACCGGGGAGCTGTTTTTT.

This clonotype was picked up many times. The chain uses TRBV11-2 and TRBJ2-1; 9 positions match TRBD1. CDR3 length: 15 residues. Germline CDR1 is SGHAT and CDR2 is FQNNGV. J was trimmed by 7 bases and V by 6 bases; bases with no gene match: 10. Written as DNA, the CDR3 is TGTGCCAGCAGAAATCCTTACAGGGGGCGAAATGAGCAGTTCTTC. Protein sequence: CASRNPYRGRNEQFF.

This clonotype was recorded many times. The chain joins TRBV18 to TRBJ2-5; D is undetermined. V lost 6 bases and J lost 2, with 10 bases in between. CDR3 length: 13 amino acids. From germline, CDR1 is KGHSH and CDR2 LQKENI. Here the CDR3 reads CASSPAPQETQYF. Here the CDR3 DNA reads TGTGCCAGCTCCCCCGCCCCACAAGAGACCCAGTACTTC.

This clonotype was detected only a few times. The rearrangement joins TRBV9 to TRBJ1-1; D is uncertain. This CDR3 contains 14 residues. Germline V gene sequence: CDR1 SGDLS, CDR2 YYNGEE. V lost 3 bases to trimming and J lost 1 base, with 10 bases between them. The CDR3 loop is CASSAYSTNTEAFF. The CDR3 nucleotides read TGTGCCAGCAGCGCTTATAGCACGAACACTGAAGCTTTCTTT.

This clonotype occurred many times. The V gene is TRBV6-5, the J gene TRBJ2-3; possible D gene TRBD2, 5 bases. Germline-derived CDR1 and CDR2 are MNHEY and SVGAGI. Trimming stripped 0 bases from V and 1 base from J, with 8 bases between. The CDR3 runs to 15 residues. The CDR3 DNA follows: TGTGCCAGCAGTTACTCATCGCGGGGCACAGATACGCAGTATTTT. It codes for CASSYSSRGTDTQYF.

In its sample, this clonotype was seen once. One base away lies a much larger clone, so this may be a sequencing read error. The CDR3 loop reads CTSRAGANTGELFF. CDR3 DNA sequence: TGTACCAGCAGGGCCGGGGCCAATACCGGGGAGCTGTTTTTT. V and J are TRBV12-3 or TRBV12-4 and TRBJ2-2, with D tentatively TRBD1 or TRBD2 (5 bases each). CDR3 length equals 14 residues.

This rearrangement joins TRBV6-1 to TRBJ2-2; the D gene is possibly TRBD1 (6 bases). The V end lost 6 bases, the J end lost 0 bases, and 14 bases lay between the germline ends. This CDR3 has 16 amino acids. The germline V gene encodes CDR1 MNHNS and CDR2 SASEGT. The CDR3 is CASRPERTANTGELFF. The CDR3 coding sequence is TGTGCCAGCAGACCCGAACGGACAGCGAACACCGGGGAGCTGTTTTTT.

This clonotype was picked up a small number of times. The V call is TRBV20-1, the J call TRBJ2-7, with D tentatively TRBD1 (6 bases). The germline V gene encodes CDR1 DFQATT and CDR2 SNEGSKA (reference sequence). The CDR3 has 15 residues. Trimming took off 6 bases at V and 3 bases at J, with 21 bases between the two ends. The CDR3 coding sequence is TGCAGTGCCTCAAGGAGCAGGGGAAGGGGCTACGAGCAGTACTTC. Encoded protein: CSASRSRGRGYEQYF.

V gene TRBV12-3 or TRBV12-4 combines with J gene TRBJ1-5, with TRBD1 identical over 9 bases. CDR3 length: 12 amino acids. Losses at the gene ends were 5 bases for V and 9 bases for J; bases not matched to a gene: 2. The CDR3 loop is CASSKGQGPQHF. The CDR3 coding sequence is TGTGCCAGCAGTAAGGGACAGGGGCCCCAGCATTTT.

This clonotype was picked up many times. J is TRBJ2-4 and V is TRBV20-1; 10 bases line up with TRBD1. The CDR3 loop spans 13 amino acids. The germline V gene encodes CDR1 DFQATT and CDR2 SNEGSKA (reference sequence). The CDR3 protein is CGGGGQGNNIQYF. DNA of the CDR3: TGCGGGGGTGGGGGACAGGGGAACAACATTCAGTACTTC.

Remarks on this clonotype: The CDR3 end shows no conserved phenylalanine or tryptophan, and so a read error is likely. The chain joins TRBV5-1 to TRBJ2-1; D may be TRBD2 (6 bases). Germline lookup yields CDR1 SGHRS and CDR2 YFSETQ. With 5 bases removed from V and 9 bases from J, the gap between germline ends came to 18 bases. CDR3 size: 14 residues. CDR3 DNA sequence: TGCGCCAGCAGTTACGGGGGTGATAACGGTGAGCAGTTCCTC. It is translated as CASSYGGDNGEQFL.

This clonotype was counted ten times or more. The CDR3 DNA follows: TGTGCCATCAGTGACGGGGGACAACTCAATGAGCAGTTCTTC. The encoded protein is CAISDGGQLNEQFF. The chain recombines TRBV10-3 with TRBJ2-1; TRBD1 or TRBD2 may be the D gene (6 bases each). The V end was cut by 3 bases, the J end by 6 bases, with 12 bases between. The CDR3 totals 14 residues. Per the germline V gene, CDR1 is ENHRY and CDR2 is SYGVKD.

Concerning this clonotype itself: Given a much more abundant clone one base away, this may be a read error. V gene TRBV20-1 combines with J gene TRBJ1-5; D possibly corresponds to TRBD1 (6 bases). Germline assignment: CDR1 DFQATT and CDR2 SNEGSKA (reference sequence). Between the trimmed V and J ends, which lost 5 bases and 5 bases, there was a span of 16 bases. This CDR3 is built from 14 residues. This chain's CDR3 is CSARTGTWDQPQHF. The CDR3 DNA follows: TGCAGTGCTCGTACCGGGACATGGGATCAGCCCCAGCATTTT.

Here the CDR3 DNA reads TGTGCCAGCAGCCAAGAAGCAGCGGGGGGATACACCGGGGAGCTGTTTTTT. This translates into CASSQEAAGGYTGELFF. The chain couples TRBV3-1 to TRBJ2-2, with 9 bases matching TRBD2. With 0 bases clipped from V and 3 bases from J, the junction kept 5 bases outside the gene matches. The germline V gene encodes CDR1 LGHDT and CDR2 YNNKEL (reference sequence). This CDR3 region has 17 residues.

This clonotype was seen a few times. The V gene is TRBV24-1, the J gene TRBJ2-5; possibly TRBD2 for D (6 bases). This CDR3 has 14 residues. The V gene's germline CDR1 is KGHDR and CDR2 SFDVKD. The germline V and J ends were trimmed by 1 base and 2 bases, with 7 bases remaining between them. This CDR3 is CATSDFSGQETQYF. The CDR3 DNA reads as TGTGCCACCAGTGATTTTAGCGGACAAGAGACCCAGTACTTC.

This clonotype was counted between two and nine times. CDR3 DNA sequence: TGTGCCTGGAGGAGGATCGGGGAGCTGTTTTTT. Protein: CAWRRIGELFF. The J gene is TRBJ2-2, the V gene TRBV30; D is unresolved. With 3 bases removed from V and 7 bases from J, the gap between germline ends came to 6 bases. Germline V gene data show CDR1 as GTSNPN and CDR2 as SVGIG (reference sequence). The CDR3 covers 11 residues.

In its sample, this clonotype was seen many times. The gene calls are TRBV20-1 and TRBJ2-3; TRBD2 agrees at 14 bases. V gave up 3 bases and J gave up 0 bases; unmatched junction bases: 2. CDR1 and CDR2 (germline): DFQATT, SNEGSKA (reference sequence). The CDR3 is 16 residues long. CDR3 DNA sequence: TGCAGTGCTAGCGGGACTAGCGGGAGTAGCACAGATACGCAGTATTTT. This sequence encodes CSASGTSGSSTDTQYF.

The V call is TRBV5-1, the J call TRBJ2-7; 8 positions agree with TRBD1. Trimming at V came to 4 bases and at J to 7 bases, leaving 13 bases not matched to a gene. Germline V gene data show CDR1 as SGHRS and CDR2 as YFSETQ. This CDR3 region has 15 residues. CDR3 sequence reads: CASSLRTGSDEEQYF. The CDR3 DNA follows: TGCGCCAGCAGCCTTCGGACAGGGTCAGATGAAGAGCAGTACTTC.

The table lists this clonotype with many counts. This CDR3 is CASSEAIIGDTQYF. The CDR3 bases are TGTGCCAGCAGTGAAGCGATAATCGGAGATACGCAGTATTTT. V and J are TRBV6-1 and TRBJ2-3; unclear D gene. Trimming pared 0 bases from V and 5 bases from J, leaving 9 bases between. The germline gives CDR1 MNHNS, CDR2 SASEGT. The CDR3 has 14 amino acids.

As for this clonotype: A much more abundant neighbour one base away suggests this may be a read error. The genes are TRBV3-1 and TRBJ1-1; D possibly corresponds to TRBD1 (6 bases). CDR3 length equals 17 residues. The germline CDR1 and CDR2 sequences are LGHDT and YNNKEL (reference sequence). V was clipped by 4 bases and J by 3 bases, with 21 bases between them. CDR3 in DNA: TGTGCCAGCAGCCGGGGGGCAGGCGCCTCGGTGGACACTGAAGCTTTCTTT. It specifies CASSRGAGASVDTEAFF.

This clonotype was picked up many times. The V and J genes are TRBV2 and TRBJ2-2; 8 nucleotides agree with TRBD1. The CDR3 sequence is 14 residues long. Germline CDR1 SNHLY, CDR2 FYNNEI. Trimming at V came to 9 bases and at J to 1 base, leaving 4 bases not matched to a gene. The CDR3 DNA reads TGTGCCAGAGGAGGGACAGGGAACACCGGGGAGCTGTTTTTT. It yields the protein CARGGTGNTGELFF.

The sample holds many counts of this clonotype. This chain connects TRBV9 to TRBJ2-7, with 8 bases aligning to TRBD2. Germline CDR1 is SGDLS and CDR2 is YYNGEE. The CDR3 extends over 16 amino acids. With V trimmed by 0 bases and J by 6 bases, 11 bases remained unmatched. CDR3 loop: CASSVASSGFAGEQYF. In DNA, the CDR3 is TGTGCCAGCAGCGTAGCATCTAGCGGGTTCGCAGGCGAGCAGTACTTC.

This clonotype was detected many times. This chain links TRBV5-1 with TRBJ2-1; 9 positions match TRBD1. The germline gives CDR1 SGHRS, CDR2 YFSETQ. V was clipped by 0 bases and J by 7 bases; unmatched bases: 5. The CDR3 loop spans 15 amino acids. CDR3 in amino acids: CASSLGQGGFNEQFF. The CDR3, as DNA: TGCGCCAGCAGCTTGGGACAGGGGGGGTTTAATGAGCAGTTCTTC.

This clonotype was recorded a few times. This rearrangement joins TRBV12-3 or TRBV12-4 to TRBJ1-4, with 8 bases fitting TRBD1. This CDR3 has 16 residues. The V segment lost 5 bases and the J segment 4 bases; nucleotides outside the gene matches: 9. The CDR3 reads CASSERQGRGNEKLFF. In DNA form, the CDR3 reads TGTGCCAGCAGTGAGAGACAGGGGCGAGGTAATGAAAAACTGTTTTTT.

The chain couples TRBV9 to TRBJ1-1; no definite D call. The germline CDR1 and CDR2 sequences are SGDLS and YYNGEE. The V and J ends lost 0 bases and 5 bases respectively, with 11 bases between them. This CDR3 has 14 residues. This CDR3 is CASSVVSTGTEAFF. The CDR3 DNA follows: TGTGCCAGCAGCGTAGTTTCGACCGGGACTGAAGCTTTCTTT.

This clonotype was counted many times. The chain employs TRBV12-3 or TRBV12-4 and TRBJ2-3; possible D gene TRBD1, 6 bases. V dropped 5 bases and J dropped 12 bases, with 21 bases sitting between them. CDR3 length equals 14 residues. This CDR3 reads CASSVPWDTSSQYF. The CDR3 DNA is TGTGCCAGCAGTGTGCCTTGGGACACTAGTTCTCAGTATTTT.

This chain uses TRBV7-2 with TRBJ1-5; D not resolved. Germline CDR1 is SGHTA and CDR2 is FQGNSA. The CDR3 has 14 amino acids. Trimming removed 1 base from V and 6 bases from J, with 10 bases in between. CDR3 coding DNA: TGTGCCAGCAGCTTAGGGGTTTTAGGTCAGCCCCAGCATTTT. Amino acids: CASSLGVLGQPQHF.